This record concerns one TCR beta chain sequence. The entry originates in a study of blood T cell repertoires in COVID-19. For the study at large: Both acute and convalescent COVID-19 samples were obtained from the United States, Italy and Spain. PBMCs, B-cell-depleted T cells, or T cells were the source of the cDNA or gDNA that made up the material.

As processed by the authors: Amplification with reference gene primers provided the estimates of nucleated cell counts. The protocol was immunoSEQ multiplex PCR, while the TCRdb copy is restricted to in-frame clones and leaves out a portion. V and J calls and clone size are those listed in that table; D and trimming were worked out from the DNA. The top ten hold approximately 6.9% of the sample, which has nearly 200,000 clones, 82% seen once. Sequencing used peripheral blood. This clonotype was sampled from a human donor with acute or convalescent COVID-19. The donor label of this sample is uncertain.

The CDR3 protein is CASSSPGTGGFDEQFF. The DNA of the CDR3 is TGTGCCAGCAGTTCTCCCGGGACAGGGGGTTTCGATGAGCAGTTCTTC. This chain links TRBV28 with TRBJ2-1, with TRBD1 matching over 11 bases. CDR3 length: 16 amino acids. The germline V gene encodes CDR1 MDHEN and CDR2 SYDVKM. Trimming took 4 bases from V and 8 from J; bases not matched to a gene: 10.